This T cell receptor beta chain appears in the sequencing data of a study of blood T cells in healthy people across ages. Study summary: There was about one barcoded beta molecule captured by template switching per two T cells.

Findings and limits, study-wide: Those diversity estimates obtained from one million T cells were thought to be underestimates.

V lost 4 bases to trimming and J lost 4 bases, with 21 bases between them. From germline, CDR1 is SGHTA and CDR2 FQGNSA. The CDR3 extends over 17 amino acids. Then a second PCR, running roughly 7 to 11 cycles, was carried out with a sample-barcoded 5' primer and a J-beta primer mix. TCRdb reanalysed the 5' RACE reads using MiXCR and keeps one entry per CDR3 protein. The profile shows about 1.1 million distinct CDR3 sequences, 30% to 40% of them singletons. Only a few counts were recorded for this clonotype. Its target is unknown. This clonotype was obtained from a man between 18 and 35 years old in good health. Sequenced input: blood. This chain links TRBV7-2 with TRBJ2-3; tentative D call: TRBD1 (6 bases). The DNA of the CDR3 is TGTGCCAGCAGCTCGAATACAGGGTTGGATGGCGCAGATACGCAGTATTTT. Its translation: CASSSNTGLDGADTQYF.